The 16 T cell receptor beta chains in this list originate from one sample, sequenced in a study of T cells in localized non-small cell lung cancer. Data came from immunoSEQ multiplex PCR; TCRdb stores just in-frame clones and leaves some out. This sample has 6,000 to 8,500 clones, with roughly 92% found just once. The sample was peripheral blood, taken before any cancer treatment. Receptors originate from a woman aged 35-75 years with stage I lung adenocarcinoma.

The chain employs TRBV5-5 and TRBJ2-7; D is tentatively TRBD1 or TRBD2 (5 bases each). Germline V CDR1 and CDR2: SGHKS, YYEKEE (reference sequence). The V end lost 2 bases, the J end lost 5 bases, and 20 bases lay between the germline ends. CDR3 length equals 16 residues. For the CDR3, the DNA is TGTGCCAGCAGCTTCATTGGCCTGGGGGTTCTTGACGAGCAGTACTTC. It is translated as CASSFIGLGVLDEQYF.

The table lists this clone with a few counts. The V call is TRBV5-4, the J call TRBJ2-7; 7 bases line up with TRBD1. After removal of 4 bases from V and 5 bases from J, the junction contained 9 bases not matched to a gene. The length of the CDR3 is 14 residues. CDR1 is SGHNT, CDR2 YYREEE, per germline (reference sequence). CDR3 sequence reads: CASSAYRGLNEQYF. The DNA for the CDR3 is TGTGCCAGCAGCGCTTACAGGGGTCTGAACGAGCAGTACTTC.

The gene calls are TRBV7-8 and TRBJ1-2; 7 bases fit TRBD1. V was pared by 1 base and J by 9 bases, with 5 bases of the junction left unmatched. The CDR3 sequence is 13 residues long. Per the germline V gene, CDR1 is SGHVS and CDR2 is FQNEAQ. The CDR3 here is CASSLGQGTSYTF. The CDR3 DNA is TGTGCCAGCAGCTTAGGACAGGGCACTAGCTACACCTTC.

The J gene is TRBJ1-1, the V gene TRBV2; 9 bases are shared with TRBD1. The CDR3 loop spans 14 amino acids. The trim removed 10 bases at V and 5 bases at J, leaving 11 bases unmatched. Germline-derived CDR1 and CDR2 are SNHLY and FYNNEI. The CDR3 nucleotides are TGTGCCACCTACCCCGGGACAGGGTGGACTGAAGCTTTCTTT. Its translation: CATYPGTGWTEAFF.

The J gene is TRBJ1-2, the V gene TRBV5-4; perhaps TRBD1 as D (6 bases). V dropped 0 bases and J dropped 7 bases, with 22 bases sitting between them. The CDR3 runs to 17 residues. CDR1 and CDR2 from the germline V gene are SGHNT and YYREEE (reference sequence). The CDR3 DNA sequence: TGTGCCAGCAGCTTGGAGGCGGGCCACCTCCGAGGGGGTGGCTACACCTTC. Translating it yields CASSLEAGHLRGGGYTF.

The rearrangement uses TRBV27 and TRBJ2-1, with TRBD2 identical over 13 bases. The V segment lost 7 bases and the J segment 5 bases; nucleotides outside the gene matches: 11. Germline values: CDR1 MNHEY, CDR2 SMNVEV (reference sequence). This CDR3 spans 17 amino acids. As DNA, the CDR3 is TGTGCCAGCACCGCAAGGGGACTAGCGGGGTGGAACAATGAGCAGTTCTTC. This encodes CASTARGLAGWNNEQFF.

J is TRBJ2-7 and V is TRBV6-6, with 7 bases aligning to TRBD1. Germline V gene lookup returns CDR1 MNHNY and CDR2 SVGAGI (reference sequence). The CDR3 has 14 residues. The trim removed 5 bases at V and 2 bases at J, leaving 6 bases unmatched. CDR3 coding DNA: TGTGCCAGCAGTGGAAACAGGGGAACCTACGAGCAGTACTTC. It specifies CASSGNRGTYEQYF.

The rearrangement uses TRBV27 and TRBJ2-6; the match to TRBD1 covers 11 bases. The CDR3 has 19 residues. The germline V gene encodes CDR1 MNHEY and CDR2 SMNVEV (reference sequence). V lost 2 bases and J lost 3; bases outside the gene matches: 9. DNA of the CDR3: TGTGCCAGCAGTTTAACGGGGACAGGGGGATGGGTTGGGGCCAACGTCCTGACTTTC. Translating it yields CASSLTGTGGWVGANVLTF.

This sequence joins TRBV5-4 and TRBJ2-2; 9 bases align to TRBD1. Losses at the gene ends were 0 bases for V and 3 bases for J; bases not matched to a gene: 6. Germline-derived CDR1 and CDR2 are SGHNT and YYREEE (reference sequence). The CDR3 runs 17 residues. The CDR3 reads CASSLEIGQGYTGELFF. The CDR3 DNA follows: TGTGCCAGCAGCTTGGAAATTGGACAGGGGTACACCGGGGAGCTGTTTTTT.

The chain is built from TRBV5-4 and TRBJ1-1; TRBD1 matches at 9 bases. This CDR3 spans 14 amino acids. V was pared by 6 bases and J by 3 bases, with 6 bases of the junction left unmatched. Germline CDR1 SGHNT, CDR2 YYREEE (reference sequence). The CDR3 DNA follows: TGTGCCAGCAACCCCGACAGGGGGGACACTGAAGCTTTCTTT. Protein: CASNPDRGDTEAFF.

With regard to this clone: An end of the junction differs from the germline gene, which may be a read error. J is TRBJ2-1 and V is TRBV7-7, with TRBD2 as a possible D gene (6 bases). The length of the CDR3 is 15 residues. From germline, CDR1 is SSHAT and CDR2 FNYEAQ (reference sequence). DNA for the CDR3: TGTGCTAGCAGCTTAGGCTGGGGGGCCTACAATGAGCAGTTCTTC. Amino acid sequence: CASSLGWGAYNEQFF. The full variable domain, completed using reference TRBV7-7 and TRBJ2-1, is GAGVSQSPRYKVTKRGQDVTLRCDPISSHATLYWYQQALGQGPEFLTYFNYEAQPDKSGLPSDRFSAERPEGSISTLTIQRTEQRDSAMYRCASSLGWGAYNEQFFGPGTRLTVL.

This sequence joins TRBV5-1 and TRBJ2-7, with 9 bases that match TRBD1. V trimming: 4 bases; J trimming: 5 bases; junction bases outside the gene matches: 10. The CDR3 is 15 amino acids. In germline, CDR1 is SGHRS, CDR2 YFSETQ. CDR3 loop: CASSLRDREIHEQYF. The DNA of the CDR3 is TGCGCCAGCAGCCTGCGGGACAGGGAAATCCACGAGCAGTACTTC.

This rearrangement joins TRBV5-6 to TRBJ2-3; 9 bases line up with TRBD1. The trim removed 5 bases at V and 4 bases at J, leaving 8 bases unmatched. Germline lookup yields CDR1 SGHDT and CDR2 YYEEEE. CDR3 length: 15 residues. The CDR3 nucleotides are TGTGCCAGCAGTCCCCGGGACAGGGTCCCAGATACGCAGTATTTT. Translation gives CASSPRDRVPDTQYF.

The V gene is TRBV10-3, the J gene TRBJ1-1; D is uncertain. This CDR3 is 14 amino acids long. Trimming stripped 10 bases from V and 2 bases from J, with 17 bases between. In germline, CDR1 is ENHRY, CDR2 SYGVKD. This chain's CDR3 is CANSMDGLNTEAFF. CDR3 DNA sequence: TGTGCCAACTCTATGGACGGACTAAACACTGAAGCTTTCTTT.

The J gene is TRBJ2-5, the V gene TRBV18; 7 bases fit TRBD2. The CDR3 covers 17 residues. Germline CDR1 reads KGHSH; CDR2 reads LQKENI. J gave up 4 bases and V 3 bases, and 14 bases lay outside the gene matches. In DNA, the CDR3 is TGTGCCAGCTCACCTTCCTCCAGCGGGGCGTTAGGAGAGACCCAGTACTTC. Its translation: CASSPSSSGALGETQYF.

The chain has TRBV19 and TRBJ1-1; 9 bases match TRBD1. This CDR3 has 17 residues. V lost 8 bases to trimming and J lost 4 bases; unmatched junction nucleotides: 17. Germline V CDR1 and CDR2: LNHDA, SQIVND (reference sequence). The DNA of the CDR3 is TGTGCCAGTTTTACACCGGGACAGGGCGATGGTAGCACTGAAGCTTTCTTT. Protein product: CASFTPGQGDGSTEAFF.